Shown below are 10 T cell receptor beta chains from a single sample sequenced in a study of blood T cell repertoires in COVID-19. Sequencing was performed with immunoSEQ multiplex PCR; in TCRdb, only in-frame clones are kept and a portion is missing. The table shows about 300,000 clones, with 86% occurring only once. The specimen was PBMCs or T cells enriched from blood (not recorded which). These TCRs come from a woman between 18 and 29 years old who had recovered from COVID-19.

The chain couples TRBV2 to TRBJ1-1; no definite D call. This CDR3 is 14 amino acids long. The germline V gene encodes CDR1 SNHLY and CDR2 FYNNEI. V dropped 3 bases and J dropped 1 base, with 9 bases sitting between them. CDR3 region: CASSDSEGNTEAFF. CDR3 DNA: TGTGCCAGCAGTGACTCGGAGGGGAACACTGAAGCTTTCTTT.

The chain recombines TRBV11-1 with TRBJ2-7; TRBD1 matches at 10 bases. The V gene's germline CDR1 is SGHAT and CDR2 FQDESV (reference sequence). This CDR3 is built from 15 residues. J was trimmed by 3 bases and V by 5 bases; bases with no gene match: 7. The CDR3 DNA sequence: TGTGCCAGCAGCCCTACCGGGACAGGGGACTACGAGCAGTACTTC. Translating it yields CASSPTGTGDYEQYF.

The CDR3 DNA sequence: TGCGCCAGCAGCCTATGGTGGACTAGCGAGTACAATGAGCAGTTCTTC. Translated, it gives CASSLWWTSEYNEQFF. V and J are TRBV4-3 and TRBJ2-1; 9 bases map to TRBD2. Trimming took 4 bases from V and 4 from J; bases not matched to a gene: 8. The CDR3 loop spans 16 amino acids. The germline V gene encodes CDR1 LGHNA and CDR2 YSLEER.

The sample holds a few counts of this clone. The V and J genes are TRBV4-3 and TRBJ2-1; a possible D gene is TRBD2 (7 bases). The CDR3 has 14 residues. V dropped 4 bases and J dropped 8 bases, with 15 bases sitting between them. Germline values: CDR1 LGHNA, CDR2 YSLEER. The CDR3 reads CASSRGGPFDEQFF. CDR3 nucleotide sequence: TGCGCCAGCAGCCGCGGGGGCCCTTTCGATGAGCAGTTCTTC.

The chain couples TRBV29-1 to TRBJ2-2; TRBD1 matches at 7 bases. Trimming took 8 bases from V and 7 from J; bases not matched to a gene: 25. The germline CDR1 and CDR2 sequences are SQVTM and ANQGSEA. The length of the CDR3 is 18 residues. This CDR3 reads CSPPRSGTGTVGGGELFF. In nucleotides, the CDR3 is TGCAGCCCACCGAGATCGGGAACCGGGACAGTAGGAGGCGGGGAGCTGTTTTTT.

This clone occurred a few times. The chain links TRBV5-8 to TRBJ2-3; 9 nucleotides align to TRBD1. CDR3 size: 16 residues. Germline V gene sequence: CDR1 SGHTS, CDR2 YDEGEE. Trimming removed 3 bases from V and 2 bases from J; junction bases left unmatched: 7. The CDR3 region has the DNA TGTGCCAGCAGCTCTTCCGGGACAGGGCCCACAGATACGCAGTATTTT. Translated: CASSSSGTGPTDTQYF.

This clone occurred a few times. In DNA, the CDR3 is TGCGCCAGCAGCCGGGTAGTACTACAGGGGAACAATCAGCCCCAGCATTTT. As protein: CASSRVVLQGNNQPQHF. The V call is TRBV4-1, the J call TRBJ1-5; 7 bases are shared with TRBD1. Germline CDR1 is MGHRA and CDR2 is YSYEKL. Germline trimming cut 4 bases from V and 3 bases from J; bases unmatched to any gene: 12. This CDR3 comprises 17 residues.

This chain links TRBV4-3 with TRBJ2-7, with 11 bases matching TRBD2. The CDR3 extends over 18 amino acids. The junction had 12 bases not matched to a gene; V was cut back by 5 bases and J by 0 bases. Germline V gene lookup returns CDR1 LGHNA and CDR2 YSLEER. The CDR3 DNA reads TGCGCCAGCAGCGAGGGGACTAGCGGACCTTACTCCTCCTACGAGCAGTACTTC. Encoded protein: CASSEGTSGPYSSYEQYF.

The chain combines TRBV29-1 with TRBJ2-5, with a tentative D call TRBD2 (6 bases). The germline V gene has CDR1 SQVTM and CDR2 ANQGSEA. The CDR3 runs 15 residues. Between the trimmed V and J ends, which lost 0 bases and 2 bases, there was a span of 13 bases. CDR3 bases: TGCAGCGTTGAAGATCAGTCTAGCGTACAAGAGACCCAGTACTTC. Residues: CSVEDQSSVQETQYF.

The chain combines TRBV19 with TRBJ1-3; D gene unclear. Germline CDR1 LNHDA, CDR2 SQIVND (reference sequence). There are 15 residues in the CDR3. V shed 5 bases and J shed 0 bases, with 11 bases lying between them. The CDR3 coding sequence is TGTGCCAGTAGTCCACACCCTCCCTCTGGAAACACCATATATTTT. Its translation: CASSPHPPSGNTIYF.